The 3 T cell receptor beta chains below come from one sample, sequenced in a study of blood T cells in healthy people across ages. Primed by a sample-barcoded 5' primer and a J-beta primer mix, a second PCR proceeded for about 6 to 11 cycles. TCRdb analysed the 5' RACE reads with MiXCR anew, one entry per CDR3 protein. The data contain approximately 1.5 million distinct CDR3 sequences, about 31% of them singletons. Sequenced sample: blood. These TCRs come from a woman younger than 45 in good health.

This clonotype was detected only a few times. The chain carries TRBV20-1 and TRBJ2-6, with 8 nucleotides matching TRBD1. V lost 2 bases to trimming and J lost 0 bases; unmatched junction nucleotides: 6. The CDR3 runs 17 residues. Germline CDR1 is DFQATT and CDR2 is SNEGSKA (reference sequence). The CDR3 region has the DNA TGCAGTGCTAGAAATGACAGGGGAATCTCTGGGGCCAACGTCCTGACTTTC. Translation: CSARNDRGISGANVLTF.

In this sample, this clonotype turned up many times. The J gene is TRBJ2-7, the V gene TRBV7-2; D gene ambiguous. The CDR3 extends over 13 amino acids. The V end lost 1 base, the J end lost 6 bases, and 10 bases lay between the germline ends. Germline values: CDR1 SGHTA, CDR2 FQGNSA. DNA for the CDR3: TGTGCCAGCAGCTTAGTTCTGGGGTTCGAGCAGTACTTC. Translation gives CASSLVLGFEQYF.

The gene calls are TRBV28 and TRBJ2-5; D is unclear. Germline CDR1 reads MDHEN; CDR2 reads SYDVKM. Trimming removed 2 bases at V and 4 bases at J, with 20 bases between. The CDR3 covers 17 residues. CDR3 nucleotides: TGTGCCAGCAGTTTAAAAGTCCGGGTGGTAGATCGAGAGACCCAGTACTTC. It translates to CASSLKVRVVDRETQYF.